The entry below describes one TCR beta chain. The data originate from a study of blood T cell repertoires in COVID-19. Study in general: Sample material is recorded as cDNA or gDNA derived from T cells, B-cell-depleted T cells, or PBMCs.

Germline lookup yields CDR1 SQVTM and CDR2 ANQGSEA. The CDR3 length is 13 residues. Trimming took 6 bases from V and 0 from J; bases not matched to a gene: 4. Under the authors' procedure: Amplifying reference gene primers gave estimates of nucleated cell counts. The table came from immunoSEQ multiplex PCR; TCRdb's copy has only in-frame clones and leaves some out. V and J calls and clone size are those listed in that table; D and trimming were worked out from the DNA. This sample has under 200,000 clones, with roughly 83% found just once. Sequencing was done on a sample of peripheral blood. The clonotype was recovered from a human donor in a cohort sampled during active COVID-19. The V gene is TRBV29-1, the J gene TRBJ2-7; TRBD1 matches at 8 bases. The CDR3 nucleotides read TGCAGCGTGACAGGGGTCTACTCCTACGAGCAGTACTTC. Protein product: CSVTGVYSYEQYF.